This T cell receptor beta chain was recorded in a study of post-analysis software for immune sequencing data. Turning to the study itself: Several disease courses (relapsing-remitting, secondary progressive and progressive-relapsing) of multiple sclerosis were included. The study, taken as a whole, reports: Relative to controls, patients had about five TRBV segments at higher frequency, with TRBV5-6, TRBV5-1 and TRBV20-1 among these.

CDR3 size: 10 residues. Germline V gene sequence: CDR1 DFQATT, CDR2 SNEGSKA (reference sequence). As concerns this clonotype: Antigen unknown.

Incorporated into the TCR beta cDNA libraries were unique molecular identifiers, which served to reduce PCR and sequencing biases. Hundreds of thousands of cDNA molecules came from approximately 1 to 10 million T cells. MiXCR was run by TCRdb on the PCR reads, yielding one entry per CDR3 protein. The table lists roughly 430,000 distinct CDR3 sequences, approximately 42% of them singletons. Specimen: blood. The rearrangement uses TRBV20-1 and TRBJ2-3; no firm D call. This receptor was obtained from a girl aged 2 to 9 with multiple sclerosis. This chain's CDR3 is CSPHTDTQYF. In DNA, the CDR3 is TGCAGCCCCCACACAGATACGCAGTATTTT.